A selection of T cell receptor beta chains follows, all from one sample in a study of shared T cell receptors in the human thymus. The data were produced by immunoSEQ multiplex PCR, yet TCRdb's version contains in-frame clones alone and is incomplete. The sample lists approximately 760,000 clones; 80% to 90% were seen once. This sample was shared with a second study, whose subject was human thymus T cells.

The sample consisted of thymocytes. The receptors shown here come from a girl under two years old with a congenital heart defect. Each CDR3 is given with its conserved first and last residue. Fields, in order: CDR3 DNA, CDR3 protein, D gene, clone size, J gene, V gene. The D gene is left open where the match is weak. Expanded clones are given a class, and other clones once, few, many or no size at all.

TGCGCCAGCAGCTGGGACAGGGGGCCCGACGAGCAGTACTTC | CASSWDRGPDEQYF | TRBD1 | once | TRBJ2-7 | TRBV5-1
TGTGCCAGCAGCCCGGACAGGGGGCAGGTGACCTACGAGCAGTACTTC | CASSPDRGQVTYEQYF | TRBD1 | . | TRBJ2-7 | TRBV5-4
TGCGCCAGCAGCTGCAGGGAGGGAGAATCAAGCACAGATACGCAGTATTTT | CASSCREGESSTDTQYF | TRBD2 | . | TRBJ2-3 | TRBV5-1
TGTGCCAGCAGCTTACAGTCCTCAGGCTACACCTTC | CASSLQSSGYTF | . | . | TRBJ1-2 | TRBV7-9
TGTGCCAGCAGTGAAAACCCTGACATACCAGGATCCTACGAGCAGTACTTC | CASSENPDIPGSYEQYF | . | . | TRBJ2-7 | TRBV6-1
TGCGCCAGCCGGCTTCGTTCACTAGCGGGTGGTGAGCAGTTCTTC | CASRLRSLAGGEQFF | TRBD2 | . | TRBJ2-1 | TRBV5-1
TGTGCCAGCAGCCACCGGGACACGCTTAGGAACACCATATATTTT | CASSHRDTLRNTIYF | . | . | TRBJ1-3 | TRBV7-9
TGTGCCAGCAGCTTGGTGGGACAGAACACTGAAGCTTTCTTT | CASSLVGQNTEAFF | . | . | TRBJ1-1 | TRBV5-4
TGTGCCAGCAGTTCCCGGCAGGGGGCGCTTGACGAGCAGTACTTC | CASSSRQGALDEQYF | TRBD1 | . | TRBJ2-7 | TRBV27
TGTGCCAGAAGAACAGGGAACACCGGGGAGCTGTTTTTT | CARRTGNTGELFF | . | once | TRBJ2-2 | TRBV9
TGTGCCAGCACCACGGGGTTTTCACCCCTCCACTTT | CASTTGFSPLHF | . | . | TRBJ1-6 | TRBV6-5
TGTGCCAGCAGCTTGGGAGTCTACAATGAGCAGTTCTTC | CASSLGVYNEQFF | . | . | TRBJ2-1 | TRBV5-6
TGTGCCAGCAGCCCAGGTATTGTAGATAGCGGAACTTCGAACACCGGGGAGCTGTTTTTT | CASSPGIVDSGTSNTGELFF | . | . | TRBJ2-2 | TRBV9
TGTGCCAGCAGTGAGTCTCCGGGGAACACCGGGGAGCTGTTTTTT | CASSESPGNTGELFF | . | . | TRBJ2-2 | TRBV6-1
TGTGCCAGCAGCGTAGGAGACAGGCGAAATGAAAAACTGTTTTTT | CASSVGDRRNEKLFF | . | . | TRBJ1-4 | TRBV9
TGCGCCAGCAGCTTGAAGGCGGAGGCGGGTAACTATGGCTACACCTTC | CASSLKAEAGNYGYTF | . | . | TRBJ1-2 | TRBV5-1
TGTGCCAGCCGGGGGGATTGGATCTCTGGAAACACCATATATTTT | CASRGDWISGNTIYF | . | . | TRBJ1-3 | TRBV6-5
TGCGCCAGCACCGGGACAGGGGGTACCGGTACGCAGTATTTT | CASTGTGGTGTQYF | TRBD1 | . | TRBJ2-3 | TRBV5-1
TGTGCCAGCAGTGCACAGGGGGCGGGGAACACTGAAGCTTTCTTT | CASSAQGAGNTEAFF | TRBD1 | . | TRBJ1-1 | TRBV27
TGTGCCAGCAGTAACGACAGGTCCGAGCAGTACTTC | CASSNDRSEQYF | . | . | TRBJ2-7 | TRBV6-5
TGTGCCAGCAGCCAAGATTGGAGGTATACCGGGGAGCTGTTTTTT | CASSQDWRYTGELFF | . | . | TRBJ2-2 | TRBV14
TGTGCCAGCAGCCCTCGCGTAGCGGGGGGTAACAATGAGCAGTTCTTC | CASSPRVAGGNNEQFF | TRBD2 | . | TRBJ2-1 | TRBV7-8
TGTGCCAGTAAATCCCGACAGGCAACTAATGAAAAACTGTTTTTT | CASKSRQATNEKLFF | . | . | TRBJ1-4 | TRBV19
TGCGCCAGCAGCCCCCGACTAGCGCTTGAGACCCAGTACTTC | CASSPRLALETQYF | TRBD2 | . | TRBJ2-5 | TRBV4-1
TGTGCCAGTAGTATCCCTACAACTAATGAAAAACTGTTTTTT | CASSIPTTNEKLFF | . | . | TRBJ1-4 | TRBV19
TGTGCCAGCAGCTTAGTGACAGCCTCTGGAAACACCATATATTTT | CASSLVTASGNTIYF | . | . | TRBJ1-3 | TRBV7-9
TGTGCCAGCAGCTTGCTTCCGGGGAGCTCCTACAATGAGCAGTTCTTC | CASSLLPGSSYNEQFF | . | . | TRBJ2-1 | TRBV5-4
TGTGCCAGCAGTGATCTTCGTGAGGGTTCTGGAAACACCATATATTTT | CASSDLREGSGNTIYF | . | . | TRBJ1-3 | TRBV25-1
TGTGCCAGCAGCCAGGACAGGGGTAATGAAAAACTGTTTTTT | CASSQDRGNEKLFF | TRBD1 | . | TRBJ1-4 | TRBV6-5
TGTGCCAGCAGCCCCTTAGCTAATACGGGCTATGGCTACACCTTC | CASSPLANTGYGYTF | . | few | TRBJ1-2 | TRBV5-6
TGTGCCAGCAGCCGCACAGAGGGGGTCCGGAAGGACTATGGCTACACCTTC | CASSRTEGVRKDYGYTF | . | . | TRBJ1-2 | TRBV7-9
TGTGCCAGCAGCTCGAGTGGACAGGGGGAATACTACGAGCAGTACTTC | CASSSSGQGEYYEQYF | TRBD1 | . | TRBJ2-7 | TRBV5-5
TGTGCCAGCAGTCCGAGCTATCAGCCCCAGCATTTT | CASSPSYQPQHF | . | . | TRBJ1-5 | TRBV28
TGTGCCAGCATATTGGGAGGGGAGGTTGGCACAGATACGCAGTATTTT | CASILGGEVGTDTQYF | TRBD2 | . | TRBJ2-3 | TRBV28
TGCGCCAGCAGCCTGGGACAGTCCTCCTACGAGCAGTACTTC | CASSLGQSSYEQYF | TRBD1 | . | TRBJ2-7 | TRBV5-1
TGTGCCAGCAGCTTAGGGGGGGACGGAAAGAATGAAAAACTGTTTTTT | CASSLGGDGKNEKLFF | . | . | TRBJ1-4 | TRBV7-9
TGTGCCAGCAGTGAATGTCGCGGGGGGGGAGAAGTGGAGCAGTTCTTC | CASSECRGGGEVEQFF | TRBD2 | . | TRBJ2-1 | TRBV25-1
TGCGCCAGCAGCTTGACAGGGATAGACACTGAAGCTTTCTTT | CASSLTGIDTEAFF | . | . | TRBJ1-1 | TRBV5-1
TGTGCCAGCACCAGACAGGGAAGTGGGTACGAGCAGTACTTC | CASTRQGSGYEQYF | TRBD1 | once | TRBJ2-7 | TRBV6-1
TGCGCCAGCAGCCAAGATGCGGCGGGGGGAGAGACCCAGTACTTC | CASSQDAAGGETQYF | TRBD2 | . | TRBJ2-5 | TRBV4-1
TGTGCCAGCAGCTCCGGGACAGGTAATGTGAACACTGAAGCTTTCTTT | CASSSGTGNVNTEAFF | TRBD1 | few | TRBJ1-1 | TRBV7-2
TGTGCCAGCAGTGATCGGCAGGGATTTATGGCTTTCTTT | CASSDRQGFMAFF | . | . | TRBJ1-1 | TRBV6-1